This T cell receptor beta chain was captured in a study of cytomegalovirus exposure and HLA in healthy donors. PCR amplification relied on 60 Vbeta primers (plus 13 Jbeta primers). Sequencing used immunoSEQ multiplex PCR; TCRdb keeps in-frame clones, though not all of them. The data contain approximately 97,000 clones, 70% to 80% of them singletons. J gave up 4 bases and V 5 bases, and 5 bases lay outside the gene matches. The CDR3 has 14 amino acids. Germline assignment: CDR1 SGDLS and CDR2 YYNGEE. This TCR was recovered from a male donor in good health and CMV-seropositive. The chain joins TRBV9 to TRBJ1-3; 8 bases match TRBD1. The sequenced material came from PBMCs. The CDR3 DNA reads as TGTGCCAGCAGTACGGACAGGGTGGGAAACACCATATATTTT. Its translation: CASSTDRVGNTIYF.